The rows below give T cell receptor beta chains drawn from one sample of a study of T cells in narcolepsy. This table comes from immunoSEQ multiplex PCR, and its TCRdb copy is limited to in-frame clones, with some not included. The sample yields about 10,000 clones, roughly three quarters seen once. The sequenced sample was CD45RA- memory CD8+ T cells from PBMCs. The receptors shown here come from a human donor with narcolepsy. Both conserved end residues are part of each CDR3. The D gene is left open where the match is weak. Clone size is shown for a subset of rows, as once, few, many or a class of expanded clone.

-,TRBV19,TRBJ2-7,-,TGTGCCAGTAGTATCACCGGGAGCTACGAGCAGTACTTC,CASSITGSYEQYF
-,TRBV7-2,TRBJ2-4,TRBD1,TGTGCCAGCAGCACCCCCCGTGAGGGGGCTTCTTGGGCCAAAAACATTCAGTACTTC,CASSTPREGASWAKNIQYF
-,TRBV30,TRBJ1-1,-,TGTGCCTGGAGTGTACTTGGGAGTAACACTGAAGCTTTCTTT,CAWSVLGSNTEAFF
-,TRBV9,TRBJ2-3,TRBD2,TGTGCCAGCAGCGGCGGCTTCGCGGGAGTAGGAGATACGCAGTATTTT,CASSGGFAGVGDTQYF
few,TRBV19,TRBJ2-6,-,TGTGCCAGTAGTATTCTCCGGACTACTGGGGCCAACGTCCTGACTTTC,CASSILRTTGANVLTF
-,TRBV2,TRBJ2-7,TRBD2,TGTGCCAGCAGTGTAACAGCGGGGGGCCCCTACGAGCAGTACTTC,CASSVTAGGPYEQYF
-,TRBV6-1,TRBJ1-5,-,TGTGCCAGCAGTGAAGGGGAGGTGAGGCAGCCCCAGCATTTT,CASSEGEVRQPQHF
-,TRBV29-1,TRBJ2-3,-,TGCAGCGTTGATACGGGTGCGGCACCTAGCACAGATACGCAGTATTTT,CSVDTGAAPSTDTQYF
few,TRBV6-4,TRBJ1-1,TRBD1,TGTGCCAGCAGCGAAGGACAGGCGAACACTGAAGCTTTCTTT,CASSEGQANTEAFF
-,TRBV5-6,TRBJ2-1,-,TGTGCCAGCAGCATTGGGTACAATGAGCAGTTCTTC,CASSIGYNEQFF
-,TRBV7-2,TRBJ2-3,TRBD1,TGTGCCAGCAGCTTAGGGACAGGGAGCACAGATACGCAGTATTTT,CASSLGTGSTDTQYF
-,TRBV5-5,TRBJ1-1,-,TGTGCCAGCAGCTTGGCGGTAGAACTTGAAGCTTTCTTT,CASSLAVELEAFF
medium-sized,TRBV4-3,TRBJ1-5,-,TGCGCCAGCAGCCAAGATAGAGGGGGAGGCCAGCCCCAGCATTTT,CASSQDRGGGQPQHF
-,TRBV19,TRBJ1-1,-,TGTGCCAGTAGTATAGTCCGGACTCAAGCCGGGAACACTGAAGCTTTCTTT,CASSIVRTQAGNTEAFF
-,TRBV5-6,TRBJ2-1,-,TGTGCCAGCAGCTTGGCGATAGACAATGAGCAGTTCTTC,CASSLAIDNEQFF
few,TRBV7-9,TRBJ2-2,TRBD2,TGTGCCAGCAGCCCAGGACTAGCGGGTGGGGAGCTGTTTTTT,CASSPGLAGGELFF
-,TRBV30,TRBJ1-1,TRBD1,TGTGCCTGGAGTGGGTTCCCGACAGGGGTTGTGACTGAAGCTTTCTTT,CAWSGFPTGVVTEAFF
-,TRBV9,TRBJ2-1,-,TGTGCCAGCAGCGTAGACGCCGTGAGCTCCTACAATGAGCAGTTCTTC,CASSVDAVSSYNEQFF
-,TRBV10-2,TRBJ2-3,TRBD2,TGCGCCAGCCGACTAGCGGGGATCACAGATACGCAGTATTTT,CASRLAGITDTQYF
-,TRBV2,TRBJ2-7,TRBD1,TGTGCCAGCAGTGAAGCGCTTCGGGGACAGGACCTAAAACCGGCCTACGAGCAGTACTTC,CASSEALRGQDLKPAYEQYF
few,TRBV4-2,TRBJ1-3,-,TGTGCCAGCAGCCAAGAGTTTCGATCGAGCTCTGGAAACACCATATATTTT,CASSQEFRSSSGNTIYF
-,TRBV5-1,TRBJ1-1,TRBD1,TGCGCCAGCAGCTTGGAGGCAGGGGGGATCACTGAAGCTTTCTTT,CASSLEAGGITEAFF
-,TRBV7-3,TRBJ2-3,TRBD1,TGTGCCAGCAGCTCGACAGGGGGGAGGTCAGATACGCAGTATTTT,CASSSTGGRSDTQYF
-,TRBV4-3,TRBJ1-5,-,TGCGCCAGCAGCCAAGCAGGGGCTATGTCTCAGCCCCAGCATTTT,CASSQAGAMSQPQHF
-,TRBV2,TRBJ2-3,-,TGTGCCAGCAGTGAAAGGTCCTACGGGGTAGCAGATACGCAGTATTTT,CASSERSYGVADTQYF
-,TRBV7-2,TRBJ2-2,-,TGTGCCAGCAGCGGAGGACAGTTGAACACCGGGGAGCTGTTTTTT,CASSGGQLNTGELFF
few,TRBV29-1,TRBJ2-2,-,TGCAGCGTTCTAGGCACCGGGGAGCTGTTTTTT,CSVLGTGELFF
-,TRBV28,TRBJ2-3,TRBD2,TGTGCCAGCAAACTAGCGGGAGTTACAGATACGCAGTATTTT,CASKLAGVTDTQYF
-,TRBV28,TRBJ2-1,TRBD2,TGTGCCAGCGCTGGGCTAGCGGGATTCTACAATGAGCAGTTCTTC,CASAGLAGFYNEQFF
medium-sized,TRBV4-1,TRBJ2-7,TRBD2,TGCGCCAGCAGCCAAGAAGAGCGGGAGAGATACGAGCAGTACTTC,CASSQEERERYEQYF
-,TRBV4-3,TRBJ1-1,-,TGCGCCAGCAGCCAAGATGGGCAGAACACTGAAGCTTTCTTT,CASSQDGQNTEAFF
-,TRBV7-9,TRBJ1-2,TRBD1,TGTGCCAGCAGCCCACCCCTGGACAGGGGGCACAATTGGCCCACCTTC,CASSPPLDRGHNWPTF
-,TRBV6-1,TRBJ1-3,-,TGTGCCAGCAGTGACCCGATCAGTGGGGTTATGCCTGGAAACACCATATATTTT,CASSDPISGVMPGNTIYF
-,TRBV27,TRBJ2-5,-,TGTGCCAGCAGTTTAGTGCAGGGGGAGGTAGAGACCCAGTACTTC,CASSLVQGEVETQYF
-,TRBV4-2,TRBJ1-1,-,TGTGCCAGCAGCCAAGATTTGGGGAAACGGGCTGAAGCTTTCTTT,CASSQDLGKRAEAFF
-,TRBV11-2,TRBJ2-7,TRBD1,TGTGCCAGCAGCCCCAGGACAGGCCTCGAGCAGTACTTC,CASSPRTGLEQYF
-,TRBV6-4,TRBJ2-1,TRBD1,TGTGCCAGCAGTATTCTCAGGGACAGGGAGCAGTTCTTC,CASSILRDREQFF
few,TRBV19,TRBJ2-7,-,TGTGCCAGTAGTCCCTTGACAGGAGTAGGTTACGAGCAGTACTTC,CASSPLTGVGYEQYF
-,TRBV9,TRBJ2-7,-,TGTGCCAGTCCGGCTAGCTCGGACGAGCAGTACTTC,CASPASSDEQYF
-,TRBV4-2,TRBJ2-7,TRBD1,TGTGCCAGCAGCCTCGGACAGGTTTACGAGCAGTACTTC,CASSLGQVYEQYF
-,TRBV6-5,TRBJ1-4,-,TGTGCCAGCAGTTATTTACAGTATGAAAAACTGTTTTTT,CASSYLQYEKLFF
-,TRBV29-1,TRBJ2-1,-,TGCAGCGTTGAGGGGGTCGGGGGTATGACCTACAATGAGCAGTTCTTC,CSVEGVGGMTYNEQFF
-,TRBV7-2,TRBJ2-5,-,TGTGCCAGCAGCTTAAACTATCTGGAGCAGTACTTC,CASSLNYLEQYF
-,TRBV7-9,TRBJ2-7,-,TGTGCCAGCAGCTTAAAGGACAGCTCCGAGCAGTACTTC,CASSLKDSSEQYF
-,TRBV4-1,TRBJ2-5,-,TGCGCCAGCAGCCAAGTTATCGGGAAATACGAGACCCAGTACTTC,CASSQVIGKYETQYF
-,TRBV6-4,TRBJ2-2,TRBD2,TGTGCCAGTTGCAGCGGGACGGACACCGGGGAGCTGTTTTTT,CASCSGTDTGELFF
-,TRBV15,TRBJ2-6,-,TGTGCCACCTCGCCTTCGGGCTCTGGGGCCAACGTCCTGACTTTC,CATSPSGSGANVLTF